Listed here are 22 T cell receptor gamma chains from one sample, sequenced in a study of Vδ1+ human thymocytes. Study results and caveats: Highly polyclonal TRG and TRD repertoires with Gaussian CDR3 length distributions appeared in thymus.

For these receptors, no antigen is known. RNA was extracted from the cells and then reverse transcribed. Pooled V-gene forward primers with one constant-region reverse primer generated the CDR3 amplicons by multiplex PCR. TCRdb reprocessed the multiplex PCR reads using CATT. This repertoire shows about 36,000 gamma-chain clones, around 20% found once; its top ten account for under 2%. Sequenced sample: Vdelta1+ gamma-delta thymocytes from the thymus. Noted subset: FACS-sorted CD3+ TCRalphabeta- TCRVdelta1+ TCRVdelta2- thymocytes. The receptors were gathered from a girl in the first two years of life who had congenital heart surgery.

This clone turned up a few times. The chain links TRGV4 to TRGJ1 or TRGJ2. CDR3 size: 15 residues. Germline-derived CDR1 and CDR2 are EGSTGY and YDSYTSSV. J gave up 6 bases and V 0 bases, and 11 bases lay outside the gene matches. CDR3 in DNA: TGTGCCACCTGGGATGGGGCTCACCTTCCTTATAAGAAACTCTTT. Translating gives CATWDGAHLPYKKLF.

The chain uses TRGV2 and TRGJ1 or TRGJ2. Germline V gene data show CDR1 as EGSNGY and CDR2 as YDSYNSKV. The CDR3 is 13 residues long. Unmatched junction bases numbered 13, after V lost 4 bases and J lost 10 bases. The DNA of the CDR3 is TGTGCCACCTGGGATAAACGGGGAATAAAGAAACTCTTT. Protein sequence: CATWDKRGIKKLF.

This clone was picked up a small number of times. The rearrangement joins TRGV4 to TRGJ1 or TRGJ2. This CDR3 is built from 15 residues. Germline values: CDR1 EGSTGY, CDR2 YDSYTSSV. Trimming removed 5 bases from V and 3 bases from J; junction bases left unmatched: 13. CDR3 DNA: TGTGCCACCTGGGCCGCTCCAGACTCTTATTATAAGAAACTCTTT. Encoded protein: CATWAAPDSYYKKLF.

This clone was detected a few times. The chain couples TRGV8 to TRGJ1 or TRGJ2. The CDR3 is 11 residues long. J was trimmed by 8 bases and V by 4 bases; bases with no gene match: 5. Germline CDR1 reads VENAVY; CDR2 reads YDSYNSRV. The CDR3 here is CATWESNKKLF. The CDR3 bases are TGTGCCACCTGGGAATCGAATAAGAAACTCTTT.

This clone was seen a few times. The J gene is TRGJ1 or TRGJ2, the V gene TRGV8. CDR1 and CDR2 from the germline V gene are VENAVY and YDSYNSRV. The V gene end was trimmed by 4 bases and the J gene end by 3 bases; junction bases not matched to a gene: 9. CDR3 size: 14 residues. CDR3 DNA sequence: TGTGCCACCTGGGACAAAAGGGTTTATTATAAGAAACTCTTT. It is translated as CATWDKRVYYKKLF.

This clone was observed a handful of times. The chain links TRGV4 to TRGJP2. This CDR3 has 16 amino acids. V shed 0 bases, J shed 1 base, and the junction held 5 bases outside the gene matches. CDR1 EGSTGY and CDR2 YDSYTSSV come from the germline V gene. The CDR3 protein is CATWDGPLSSDWIKTF. Here the CDR3 DNA reads TGTGCCACCTGGGATGGGCCCCTTAGTAGTGATTGGATCAAGACGTTT.

As for this clone: Other DNA sequences within the sample encode an identical CDR3. The chain uses TRGV4 and TRGJ1 or TRGJ2. CDR3 length: 14 amino acids. CDR1 is EGSTGY, CDR2 YDSYTSSV, per germline. Losses at the gene ends were 3 bases for V and 2 bases for J; bases not matched to a gene: 7. CDR3 in DNA: TGTGCCACCTGGGATTCGAGAGATTATTATAAGAAACTCTTT. Amino acid sequence: CATWDSRDYYKKLF.

The chain links TRGV8 to TRGJ1 or TRGJ2. Germline V gene lookup returns CDR1 VENAVY and CDR2 YDSYNSRV. Germline trimming cut 4 bases from V and 5 bases from J; bases unmatched to any gene: 8. This CDR3 is 13 amino acids long. The CDR3, as DNA: TGTGCCACCTGGGAGCCCCTACATTATAAGAAACTCTTT. Its translation is CATWEPLHYKKLF.

The chain has TRGV4 and TRGJ1 or TRGJ2. CDR1 is EGSTGY and CDR2 is YDSYTSSV in the germline V gene. CDR3 length equals 12 residues. V was pared by 6 bases and J by 3 bases, with 5 bases of the junction left unmatched. The DNA for the CDR3 is TGTGCCACCTGGCTACCTTATTATAAGAAACTCTTT. This sequence encodes CATWLPYYKKLF.

Only a few counts were recorded for this clone. The chain carries TRGV3 and TRGJ1 or TRGJ2. This CDR3 has 12 amino acids. Germline CDR1 VTNTFY, CDR2 YDVSTARD (reference sequence). V lost 3 bases to trimming and J lost 6 bases; unmatched junction nucleotides: 5. The CDR3 region has the DNA TGTGCCACCTGGGACCCAATTTATAAGAAACTCTTT. Residues: CATWDPIYKKLF.

The chain employs TRGV3 and TRGJ1 or TRGJ2. V lost 1 base and J lost 11; bases outside the gene matches: 8. The CDR3 is 12 residues long. The germline V gene has CDR1 VTNTFY and CDR2 YDVSTARD (reference sequence). The CDR3 sequence: CATWDRSSEKLF. The DNA for the CDR3 is TGTGCCACCTGGGACAGAAGTTCGGAGAAACTCTTT.

The chain combines TRGV3 with TRGJ1 or TRGJ2. The J segment lost 11 bases and the V segment lost 0 bases, leaving 16 bases of the junction unmatched. CDR1 and CDR2 from the germline V gene are VTNTFY and YDVSTARD (reference sequence). This CDR3 has 15 amino acids. The CDR3, as DNA: TGTGCCACCTGGGACAGGCGGGAACTTGCGATCCAGAAACTCTTT. Translating gives CATWDRRELAIQKLF.

The chain uses TRGV4 and TRGJ1 or TRGJ2. J was trimmed by 2 bases and V by 2 bases; bases with no gene match: 12. The V gene's germline CDR1 is EGSTGY and CDR2 YDSYTSSV. The CDR3 extends over 16 amino acids. The CDR3 nucleotides read TGTGCCACCTGGGATGCCCTAGGGGGTTATTATTATAAGAAACTCTTT. Its protein product is CATWDALGGYYYKKLF.

As for this clone: It differs at one base from a far larger clone, so likely a read error. This chain uses TRGV4 with TRGJ1 or TRGJ2. CDR3 size: 9 residues. The germline V gene has CDR1 EGSTGY and CDR2 YDSYTSSV. In DNA form, the CDR3 reads TGTGCCAACTGGGATAAGAAACTCTTT. Its protein product is CANWDKKLF.

Of note for this clone: The same CDR3 arises from other DNA sequences in this sample as well. The chain carries TRGV8 and TRGJP2. With 3 bases clipped from V and 0 bases from J, the junction kept 4 bases outside the gene matches. This CDR3 has 15 residues. Germline values: CDR1 VENAVY, CDR2 YDSYNSRV. The CDR3 loop is CATWDRYSSDWIKTF. CDR3 DNA sequence: TGTGCCACCTGGGATCGGTATAGTAGTGATTGGATCAAGACGTTT.

This clone showed up just a few times. A read error may explain this, as a much larger clone is one base away. Other DNA sequences in this sample translate to the same CDR3. The chain links TRGV2 to TRGJ1 or TRGJ2. The V segment lost 0 bases and the J segment 4 bases; nucleotides outside the gene matches: 3. The CDR3 is 13 residues long. CDR1 is EGSNGY and CDR2 is YDSYNSKV in the germline V gene. The CDR3 spells CATWDGMYYKKLF. CDR3 sequence (DNA): TGTGCCACCTGGGACGGGATGTATTATAAGAAACTCTTT.

This rearrangement joins TRGV4 to TRGJ1 or TRGJ2. The V and J ends lost 0 bases and 11 bases, in that order; junction bases with no gene match: 4. Germline V gene data show CDR1 as EGSTGY and CDR2 as YDSYTSSV. The CDR3 length is 11 residues. The CDR3 DNA sequence: TGTGCCACCTGGGATGGGCATGAGAAACTCTTT. Its translation: CATWDGHEKLF.

This clone turned up a few times. The rearrangement links TRGV5 to TRGJ1 or TRGJ2. Germline CDR1 and CDR2: VINAFY and YDVSNSKD. V lost 0 bases to trimming and J lost 10 bases; unmatched junction nucleotides: 12. This CDR3 spans 14 amino acids. The CDR3 loop is CATWDRPSLGKKLF. Here the CDR3 DNA reads TGTGCCACCTGGGACAGGCCTTCGTTGGGGAAGAAACTCTTT.

Note on this clone: The junction does not match germline at one end; this may be a read error. This chain uses TRGV4 with TRGJ1 or TRGJ2. This CDR3 has 9 residues. Per the germline V gene, CDR1 is EGSTGY and CDR2 is YDSYTSSV. The CDR3 region is CATMTGKLF. In DNA form, the CDR3 reads TGCGCCACCATGACGGGGAAACTCTTT.

By share, this clone counts as medium-sized. Other DNA sequences within the sample encode an identical CDR3. The rearrangement uses TRGV9 and TRGJ1 or TRGJ2. The CDR3 is 12 amino acids. Looked up from germline, CDR1 is GITISATS and CDR2 is ISYDGTV (reference sequence). V lost 0 bases and J lost 10; bases outside the gene matches: 6. CDR3 amino acids: CALWEVQGKKLF. CDR3 coding DNA: TGTGCCTTGTGGGAGGTGCAGGGGAAGAAACTCTTT.

This clone occurred a few times. This chain uses TRGV4 with TRGJP2. With V trimmed by 4 bases and J by 3 bases, 14 bases remained unmatched. The CDR3 has 17 amino acids. Germline V gene lookup returns CDR1 EGSTGY and CDR2 YDSYTSSV. For the CDR3, the DNA is TGTGCCACCTGGGACGGGCTAACGAGGGGTAGTGATTGGATCAAGACGTTT. Translating it yields CATWDGLTRGSDWIKTF.

This clone has just a few counts. One junction end does not reproduce the germline sequence, and a read error may be involved. The chain recombines TRGV3 with TRGJ1 or TRGJ2. Germline V lookup: CDR1 VTNTFY, CDR2 YDVSTARD (reference sequence). The CDR3 is made up of 13 amino acids. The CDR3 is CATWGRSYYKKLF. The CDR3 DNA sequence: TGTGCCACCTGGGGCAGGAGTTATTATAAGAAACTCTTT.